Below, 3 T cell receptor beta chains from the same sample are listed, as sequenced in a study of CD8 T cells in Susac syndrome. A quantity of about 0.5 to 1 ug RNA underwent reverse transcription using random hexamers. Each CDR3 protein gets one entry after TCRdb re-called the immunoSEQ multiplex PCR reads with MiXCR. The sample includes about 430,000 distinct CDR3 sequences, 75% to 90% of them seen just once. The sequencing sample was made of CD8+ T cells from PBMCs. The receptors come from a human donor with multiple sclerosis.

The genes are TRBV5-6 and TRBJ2-3; D is perhaps TRBD2 (6 bases). V lost 2 bases and J 4 bases, leaving 11 bases between the germline ends. The germline V gene has CDR1 SGHDT and CDR2 YYEEEE. The CDR3 loop spans 14 amino acids. CDR3 sequence reads: CASSLPGLSDTQYF. In DNA, the CDR3 is TGTGCCAGCAGCTTACCGGGACTTTCAGATACGCAGTATTTT.

V is TRBV5-4 and J is TRBJ1-1; D is ambiguous. The CDR3 length is 15 residues. Germline V CDR1 and CDR2: SGHNT, YYREEE (reference sequence). V shed 0 bases and J shed 1 base, with 10 bases lying between them. DNA for the CDR3: TGTGCCAGCAGCTTGGATCCTCTATCGAACACTGAAGCTTTCTTT. This encodes CASSLDPLSNTEAFF.

The chain recombines TRBV29-1 with TRBJ2-1; possibly TRBD1 for D (6 bases). CDR3 length equals 13 residues. Germline CDR1 and CDR2: SQVTM and ANQGSEA. V was shortened by 6 bases and J by 0 bases, with 9 bases between the two germline ends. CDR3 nucleotide sequence: TGCAGCGTGATGACAGGCTCCTACAATGAGCAGTTCTTC. Its protein product is CSVMTGSYNEQFF.